Below, 17 T cell receptor beta chains from the same sample are listed, as sequenced in a study of human T cells and chemical hapten exposure. One entry per CDR3 protein results from TCRdb running MiXCR on the RACE reads. The sample carries about 110,000 distinct CDR3 sequences, 11% recorded once. Time point of the sample: patch test 1, 2 weeks after DPC sensitization. Treatment noted: therapeutic diphenylcyclopropenone sensitization with weekly scalp DPC. The sample consisted of whole blood, taken in connection with sensitization to the hapten diphenylcyclopropenone (DPC). The receptor source for this set is a woman aged 40-49 years with alopecia areata. Some clones in this sample may be carry-over from other donors' samples.

This clonotype was detected only a few times. The J gene is TRBJ1-1, the V gene TRBV30; D unclear. The V and J ends lost 4 bases and 0 bases respectively, with 9 bases between them. CDR1 is GTSNPN and CDR2 is SVGIG in the germline V gene (reference sequence). The CDR3 has 13 amino acids. The CDR3 sequence: CAWNPGLNTEAFF. In nucleotides, the CDR3 is TGTGCCTGGAACCCGGGCCTGAACACTGAAGCTTTCTTT.

The sample holds a few counts of this clonotype. The genes are TRBV10-1 and TRBJ2-7; possible D gene TRBD1, 5 bases. The CDR3 has 14 residues. V dropped 4 bases and J dropped 1 base, with 11 bases sitting between them. Looked up from germline, CDR1 is WNHNN and CDR2 is SYGVQD (reference sequence). The CDR3 here is CASSGGNLSYEQYF. The CDR3 coding sequence is TGCGCCAGCAGTGGGGGCAACCTTTCCTACGAGCAGTACTTC.

Only a few counts were recorded for this clonotype. The chain has TRBV20-1 and TRBJ2-7; D is uncertain. Germline V gene lookup returns CDR1 DFQATT and CDR2 SNEGSKA (reference sequence). The length of the CDR3 is 10 residues. V shed 4 bases and J shed 2 bases, with 3 bases lying between them. Here the CDR3 DNA reads TGCAGTGCTATCCCCTACGAGCAGTACTTC. Its protein product is CSAIPYEQYF.

This clonotype appeared many times. This chain joins TRBV11-2 and TRBJ2-5; TRBD2 aligns across 13 bases. The junction had 4 bases not matched to a gene; V was cut back by 1 base and J by 5 bases. The CDR3 has 16 residues. The germline V gene encodes CDR1 SGHAT and CDR2 FQNNGV. This CDR3 is CASSLGTSGGRETQYF. As DNA, the CDR3 is TGTGCCAGCAGCTTAGGGACTAGCGGGGGCCGGGAGACCCAGTACTTC.

The chain links TRBV15 to TRBJ1-6; D perhaps matches TRBD1 (6 bases). V was cut by 0 bases and J by 6 bases, with 12 bases left in between. This CDR3 region has 16 residues. Germline values: CDR1 LNHNV, CDR2 YYDKDF (reference sequence). CDR3: CATSRDRTDINSPLHF. In DNA, the CDR3 is TGTGCCACCAGCAGAGATAGGACAGACATTAATTCACCCCTCCACTTT.

In this sample, this clonotype turned up many times. The rearrangement links TRBV11-2 to TRBJ2-2; 7 nucleotides agree with TRBD2. V lost 6 bases, J lost 6 bases, and 7 bases stayed unmatched. Germline V gene lookup returns CDR1 SGHAT and CDR2 FQNNGV. CDR3 size: 14 residues. CDR3 residues: CASSSMTSSGELFF. CDR3 DNA: TGTGCCAGCAGTAGTATGACTAGCTCCGGGGAGCTGTTTTTT.

Comment on this clonotype: This may stem from a read error, because a much larger clone lies one nucleotide away. The chain recombines TRBV4-3 with TRBJ2-3; D gene unclear. Germline assignment: CDR1 LGHNA and CDR2 YSLEER. This CDR3 contains 14 residues. The CDR3 reads CAGSQDHGTDTQYF. CDR3 coding DNA: TGCGCCGGCAGCCAAGATCATGGCACAGATACGCAGTATTTT.

In this sample, this clonotype turned up once. The CDR3 region has the DNA TGCGCCAGCAGTCCACTAGCGGAGAAAGTCGAGCAGTACTTC. It codes for CASSPLAEKVEQYF. The chain carries TRBV23-1 and TRBJ2-7, with 8 bases matching TRBD2. TRBV23-1 falls under the ORF class, with uncertain function. Trimming took 4 bases from V and 6 from J; bases not matched to a gene: 8. CDR3 size: 14 residues.

This clonotype was detected a few times. The genes are TRBV6-2 or TRBV6-3 and TRBJ2-7, with unresolved D. CDR1 MNHEY and CDR2 SVGEGT come from the germline V gene. With 2 bases removed from V and 3 bases from J, the gap between germline ends came to 11 bases. This CDR3 comprises 14 residues. CDR3 bases: TGTGCCAGCAGTTACGGGCAGGCAATCTACGAGCAGTACTTC. Amino acids: CASSYGQAIYEQYF.

This clonotype was recorded at least ten times. The gene calls are TRBV18 and TRBJ1-2; TRBD1 matches at 8 bases. CDR1 and CDR2 from the germline V gene are KGHSH and LQKENI. With V trimmed by 6 bases and J by 5 bases, 17 bases remained unmatched. The CDR3 is made up of 17 amino acids. CDR3 DNA: TGTGCCAGCTCGCTTTACGGCGCGGGACAGGCCAATTATGGCTACACCTTC. Translation gives CASSLYGAGQANYGYTF.

This clonotype has only one observation. The genes are TRBV10-2 and TRBJ2-5, with 10 positions matching TRBD2. The CDR3 contains 16 residues. Germline V gene sequence: CDR1 WSHSY, CDR2 SAAADI. Trimming at V came to 3 bases and at J to 1 base, leaving 5 bases not matched to a gene. As DNA, the CDR3 is TGCGCCAGCAGTGATTGGAGCGGGAGGGGCCAAGAGACCCAGTACTTC. Encoded protein: CASSDWSGRGQETQYF.

This sequence joins TRBV2 and TRBJ2-4; weak D call: TRBD1 (6 bases). With 3 bases removed from V and 5 bases from J, the gap between germline ends came to 8 bases. In germline, CDR1 is SNHLY, CDR2 FYNNEI. This CDR3 has 13 amino acids. In DNA form, the CDR3 reads TGTGCCAGCAGTGAGGGACATCAAAACATTCAGTACTTC. Translating it yields CASSEGHQNIQYF.

This clonotype showed up many times. This chain uses TRBV30 with TRBJ1-2; D remains ambiguous. V was clipped by 0 bases and J by 4 bases, with 3 bases between them. Germline CDR1 is GTSNPN and CDR2 is SVGIG (reference sequence). The CDR3 totals 11 residues. The CDR3 reads CAWSVRYGYTF. For the CDR3, the DNA is TGTGCCTGGAGTGTCCGCTATGGCTACACCTTC.

For this clonotype: A much larger clone differs by one base, so this may be a read error. The V gene is TRBV7-8, the J gene TRBJ1-4; D unresolved. CDR1 is SGHVS, CDR2 FQNEAQ, per germline. This CDR3 is 14 amino acids long. The CDR3 reads CASSLVTGNVKLFF. CDR3 DNA sequence: TGTGCCAGCAGCTTAGTGACGGGAAATGTAAAACTGTTTTTT.

This clonotype was seen many times. V and J are TRBV12-3 or TRBV12-4 and TRBJ2-1; no firm D call. There are 12 residues in the CDR3. The ends were cut back, 0 bases at V and 9 bases at J, with 6 bases in the middle. Written as DNA, the CDR3 is TGTGCCAGCAGTTTAGCGCAGGTTGAGCAGTTCTTC. It yields the protein CASSLAQVEQFF.

This clonotype has at least ten counts. The chain employs TRBV6-2 or TRBV6-3 and TRBJ2-4; 13 nucleotides align to TRBD2. Germline V gene sequence: CDR1 MNHEY, CDR2 SVGEGT. After removal of 6 bases from V and 2 bases from J, the junction contained 7 bases not matched to a gene. The CDR3 is made up of 17 amino acids. The CDR3 nucleotides are TGTGCCAGCAGAACACGGACTAGCGGGGGTACCAAAAACATTCAGTACTTC. It encodes CASRTRTSGGTKNIQYF.

This clonotype was seen at least ten times. The chain combines TRBV12-3 or TRBV12-4 with TRBJ2-3, with D hard to call. V shed 3 bases and J shed 5 bases, with 6 bases lying between them. The CDR3 extends over 12 amino acids. The CDR3 region is CASSFYEDTQYF. CDR3 in DNA: TGTGCCAGCAGTTTTTATGAAGATACGCAGTATTTT.